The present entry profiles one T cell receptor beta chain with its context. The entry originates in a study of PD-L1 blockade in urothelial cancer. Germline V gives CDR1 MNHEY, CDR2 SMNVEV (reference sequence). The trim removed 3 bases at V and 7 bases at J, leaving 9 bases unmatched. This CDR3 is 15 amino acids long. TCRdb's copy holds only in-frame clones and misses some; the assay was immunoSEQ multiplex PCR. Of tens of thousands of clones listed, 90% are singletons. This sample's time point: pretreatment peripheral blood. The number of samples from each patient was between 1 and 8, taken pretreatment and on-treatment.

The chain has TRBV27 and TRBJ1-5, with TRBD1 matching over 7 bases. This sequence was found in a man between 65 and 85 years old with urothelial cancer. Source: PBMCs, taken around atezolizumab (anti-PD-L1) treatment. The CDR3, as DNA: TGTGCCAGCAGTTTTGGAGGGGGCTTGGGACAGCCCCAGCATTTT. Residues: CASSFGGGLGQPQHF.